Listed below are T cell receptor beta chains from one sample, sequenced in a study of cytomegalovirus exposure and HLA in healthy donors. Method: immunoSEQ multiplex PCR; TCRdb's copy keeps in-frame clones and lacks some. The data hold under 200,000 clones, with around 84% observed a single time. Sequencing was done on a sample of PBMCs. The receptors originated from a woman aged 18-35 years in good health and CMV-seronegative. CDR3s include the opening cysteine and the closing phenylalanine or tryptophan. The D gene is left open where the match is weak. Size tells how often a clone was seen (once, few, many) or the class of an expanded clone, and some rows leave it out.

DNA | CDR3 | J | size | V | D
TGTGCCAGCAGCTTAGAGGGGGTGGTCGAAACCGGGGAGCTGTTTTTT | CASSLEGVVETGELFF | TRBJ2-2 | NA | TRBV7-8 | NA
TGTGCCAGCAGCTTAGGGGTAGCGGGAGGTGGGTGGACAGATACGCAGTATTTT | CASSLGVAGGGWTDTQYF | TRBJ2-3 | NA | TRBV7-2 | TRBD2
TGTGCCAGCAGCCAAGGCGCTGAAGGGACTAGTGCGTATGAGCAGTTCTTC | CASSQGAEGTSAYEQFF | TRBJ2-1 | NA | TRBV4-2 | TRBD2
TGTGCCAGCAGCTTAGGATTCGACGAGCAGTACTTC | CASSLGFDEQYF | TRBJ2-7 | NA | TRBV13 | NA
TGTGCCAGCAGGGTCACAGGGGGAAGGTATGGCTACACCTTC | CASRVTGGRYGYTF | TRBJ1-2 | NA | TRBV2 | TRBD1
TGTGCCAGTAGTACCCACAGGGGCGGCGAGTACGAGCAGTACTTC | CASSTHRGGEYEQYF | TRBJ2-7 | NA | TRBV19 | TRBD1
TGTGCCAGCAGCTCGACAACAGCCATCTATGGCTACACCTTC | CASSSTTAIYGYTF | TRBJ1-2 | once | TRBV7-9 | NA
TGCGCCAGCAGTGTGACTAGCGGGAACAATGAGCAGTTCTTC | CASSVTSGNNEQFF | TRBJ2-1 | few | TRBV5-1 | TRBD2
TGTGCCAGCAGCTTGGGGTACCTAGCGGGAGTGGCGGAGACCCAGTACTTC | CASSLGYLAGVAETQYF | TRBJ2-5 | NA | TRBV5-8 | TRBD2
TGCGCCAGCAGCTTGGAGCACAGCACAGATACGCAGTATTTT | CASSLEHSTDTQYF | TRBJ2-3 | NA | TRBV5-1 | NA
TGTGCCAGCAGGGTGACAGGGGGGTTCGACGAGCAGTACTTC | CASRVTGGFDEQYF | TRBJ2-7 | NA | TRBV6-5 | TRBD1
TGTGCCAGCAGTTCCTCGCTAGCGTCTGCCTACAATGAGCAGTTCTTC | CASSSSLASAYNEQFF | TRBJ2-1 | once | TRBV27 | NA
TGTGCCAGCAGCCCAGCGGGGCCCCCGTACCAAGAGACCCAGTACTTC | CASSPAGPPYQETQYF | TRBJ2-5 | NA | TRBV7-9 | TRBD2
TGTGCCAGCAGCGTAGCTAAAGGGGCTAACTATGGCTACACCTTC | CASSVAKGANYGYTF | TRBJ1-2 | NA | TRBV9 | NA
TGTGCCAGCAGCCCCGGCTGGACTAGTATAAGCACAGATACGCAGTATTTT | CASSPGWTSISTDTQYF | TRBJ2-3 | NA | TRBV11-2 | TRBD2
TGTGCCACCAGCAGAGATCGAGCAGGGTATAATGAGCAGTTCTTC | CATSRDRAGYNEQFF | TRBJ2-1 | NA | TRBV15 | NA
TGTGCCAGCAGTTACTCGTACTACAATGAGCAGTTCTTC | CASSYSYYNEQFF | TRBJ2-1 | NA | TRBV6-5 | NA
TGCGCCAGCAGCCACCCTCTAGACGTGGAGTCACGGAGCCTTTACGAGCAGTACTTC | CASSHPLDVESRSLYEQYF | TRBJ2-7 | few | TRBV4-3 | NA
TGTGCCAGCAGTTTAAGGGGTGACACTGAAGCTTTCTTT | CASSLRGDTEAFF | TRBJ1-1 | NA | TRBV27 | NA
TGTGCCAGCAGGCGAGGGGGGGTTGGCTACACCTTC | CASRRGGVGYTF | TRBJ1-2 | NA | TRBV5-8 | NA
TGCGCCAGCAGCCAAGATGCAGGGGTAAGGAAGCGTGGCTACACCTTC | CASSQDAGVRKRGYTF | TRBJ1-2 | few | TRBV4-3 | NA
TGTGCCAGCAGCTACGCCCCCGGGACTAGCGGGAGGGATGAGCAGTTCTTC | CASSYAPGTSGRDEQFF | TRBJ2-1 | NA | TRBV9 | TRBD2
TGTGCCAGCAGCTTTTCCGGGGGGGCATATCCAGCCCACGAGCAGTACTTC | CASSFSGGAYPAHEQYF | TRBJ2-7 | NA | TRBV11-2 | TRBD2
TGTGCCAGCAGCCAAGATGGGCCAGGGGACAATTCACCCCTCCACTTT | CASSQDGPGDNSPLHF | TRBJ1-6 | NA | TRBV4-2 | NA
TGTGCCAGCAGTTACTCGGGCAAAAAAGGCACAGATACGCAGTATTTT | CASSYSGKKGTDTQYF | TRBJ2-3 | few | TRBV6-5 | NA
TGTGCCAGCAGCTCTCGGGGGGCTGGGGCCAACGTCCTGACTTTC | CASSSRGAGANVLTF | TRBJ2-6 | NA | TRBV11-2 | TRBD2
TGTGCCAGCAGTTACTCAGGGGGGGGGAACACTGAAGCTTTCTTT | CASSYSGGGNTEAFF | TRBJ1-1 | few | TRBV6-5 | NA
TGTGCCTGGAGCTTGTCCCCAAACATTCAGTACTTC | CAWSLSPNIQYF | TRBJ2-4 | NA | TRBV30 | NA
TGTGCCAGTAGTATGCAGGGGGCGGACAATCAGCCCCAGCATTTT | CASSMQGADNQPQHF | TRBJ1-5 | NA | TRBV19 | TRBD1
TGTGCCAGTAGTATTGCGGGGAGCTCCTACGAGCAGTACTTC | CASSIAGSSYEQYF | TRBJ2-7 | NA | TRBV19 | NA
TGCGCCAGCAGCCAAGATTCCCTTGAGCCCCAGCATTTT | CASSQDSLEPQHF | TRBJ1-5 | NA | TRBV4-3 | NA
TGCGCCAGCAGTTTGGGACTAGCGGGAGCTGGTGAGACCCAGTACTTC | CASSLGLAGAGETQYF | TRBJ2-5 | NA | TRBV10-1 | TRBD2
TGTGCAAGTCGCTTAGGGGCGGACTGGAAGGAGACCCAGTACTTC | CASRLGADWKETQYF | TRBJ2-5 | NA | TRBV12-2 | NA
TGTGCCAGCAGTTTAGAACTTGTGGCGGGAGCCTACGAGCAGTACTTC | CASSLELVAGAYEQYF | TRBJ2-7 | NA | TRBV27 | TRBD2